This T cell receptor (beta chain) was obtained from a study of blood T cells in healthy people across ages. This clonotype was observed a few times. The antigen is not known. The study, taken as a whole, reports: Older age went with lower TCR beta diversity per million T cells, in a roughly linear way. Diversity figures based on one million T cells were deemed too low.

Isolating PBMCs gave at least 7 million of these cells per sample. With a J-beta primer mix and a sample-barcoded 5' primer, a second PCR ran about 7 to 12 cycles. Each CDR3 protein is one row after TCRdb ran MiXCR on the 5' RACE reads. This sample has 700,000 to 850,000 distinct CDR3 sequences, with about 48% found just once. The CDR3 spans 14 residues. From germline, CDR1 is DFQATT and CDR2 SNEGSKA (reference sequence). This sequence was found in an elderly man in good health. The specimen was blood. This chain links TRBV20-1 with TRBJ2-5; 9 bases line up with TRBD2. The J call may be incorrect, as the DNA end agrees better with TRBJ2-7. The CDR3, as DNA: TGCAGTGCTATTAGGGTAGCGGGAGCGGGCGAGCAGTACTTC. Amino acid sequence: CSAIRVAGAGEQYF.